The sequence of this TCR beta chain was determined in a study of beta chain features in type 1 diabetes. The study's findings and limits: There was a moderate but significant shortening of TCRB CDR3s in all four CD4+ subsets of Type 1 diabetes patients.

Notes on this clone: Its matching antigen is unknown.

Germline CDR1 GTSNPN, CDR2 SVGIG (reference sequence). The CDR3 spans 12 residues. Trimming at V came to 4 bases and at J to 7 bases, leaving 6 bases not matched to a gene. What was sequenced were expressed TCRB transcripts, since all of the isolated RNA had been reverse transcribed. Sequenced by immunoSEQ multiplex PCR; TCRdb stores in-frame clones only, minus some. The sample lists 680,000 or so clones, under 15% occurring once. The rearrangement uses TRBV30 and TRBJ1-1, with TRBD1 identical over 7 bases. The sample consisted of naive CD4+ T cells from blood. This receptor was obtained from a young man with type 1 diabetes. CDR3 loop: CAWTGGMSEAFF. DNA of the CDR3: TGTGCCTGGACAGGGGGGATGAGTGAAGCTTTCTTT. The full variable domain, with the rest looked up from reference TRBV30 and TRBJ1-1, is SQTIHQWPATLVQPVGSPLSLECTVEGTSNPNLYWYRQAAGRGLQLLFYSVGIGQISSEVPQNLSASRPQDRQFILSSKKLLLSDSGFYLCAWTGGMSEAFFGQGTRLTVV.